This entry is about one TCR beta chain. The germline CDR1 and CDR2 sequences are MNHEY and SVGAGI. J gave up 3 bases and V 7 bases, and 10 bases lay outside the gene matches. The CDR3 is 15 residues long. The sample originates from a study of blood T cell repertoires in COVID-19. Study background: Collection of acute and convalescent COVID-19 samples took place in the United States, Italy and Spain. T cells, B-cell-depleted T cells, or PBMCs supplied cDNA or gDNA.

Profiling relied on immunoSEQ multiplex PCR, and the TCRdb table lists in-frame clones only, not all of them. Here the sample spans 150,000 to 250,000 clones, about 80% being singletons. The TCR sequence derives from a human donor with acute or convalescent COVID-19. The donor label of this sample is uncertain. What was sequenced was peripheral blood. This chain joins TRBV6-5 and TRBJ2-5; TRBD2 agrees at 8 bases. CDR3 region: CASNPAGVSKETQYF. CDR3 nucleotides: TGTGCCAGCAATCCAGCGGGAGTTTCGAAAGAGACCCAGTACTTC.